A single sample is the source of the 6 T cell receptor beta chains below, sequenced in a study of cytotoxic CD8 clonotypes in ibrutinib-treated CLL. The assay was immunoSEQ multiplex PCR, and TCRdb's table has in-frame clones only and misses some. The data show around 140,000 clones, around 84% seen once. The starting material was PBMCs, obtained after 36 months of ibrutinib treatment. The receptors were sampled from a human donor with chronic lymphocytic leukemia.

Here the CDR3 reads CASSASTPINYGYTF. In nucleotides, the CDR3 is TGTGCCAGCAGCGCGTCTACTCCGATTAACTATGGCTACACCTTC. The chain employs TRBV7-8 and TRBJ1-2; no definite D call. The V gene lost 5 bases and the J gene lost 1 base, with 14 bases spanning the gap. The germline CDR1 and CDR2 sequences are SGHVS and FQNEAQ. This CDR3 has 15 residues.

The chain carries TRBV14 and TRBJ1-1, with D possibly TRBD1 on 6 matching bases. CDR3 length: 13 amino acids. Trimming pared 4 bases from V and 6 bases from J, leaving 12 bases between. In germline, CDR1 is SGHDN, CDR2 FVKESK. In DNA, the CDR3 is TGTGCCAGCAGCCGACAAGGGGGGTCTGAAGCTTTCTTT. Amino acids: CASSRQGGSEAFF.

The V call is TRBV5-6, the J call TRBJ2-7; tentative D call: TRBD1 (6 bases). Trimming pared 5 bases from V and 7 bases from J, leaving 19 bases between. Germline CDR1 SGHDT, CDR2 YYEEEE. This CDR3 comprises 14 residues. CDR3 nucleotides: TGTGCCAGCAGTCCTGGGTGGGGGCTAGGGGAGCAGTACTTC. Translation: CASSPGWGLGEQYF.

The chain links TRBV27 to TRBJ2-3; no reliable D call. The CDR3 is 13 amino acids. Germline lookup yields CDR1 MNHEY and CDR2 SMNVEV (reference sequence). Trimming removed 0 bases at V and 4 bases at J, with 5 bases between. CDR3 coding DNA: TGTGCCAGCAGTTTATCAGGGTCAGATACGCAGTATTTT. Translation gives CASSLSGSDTQYF.

V usage is TRBV2 and J usage is TRBJ2-7, with 12 bases matching TRBD2. The ends lost 1 base at V and 6 bases at J; junction bases unmatched: 10. The CDR3 runs 17 residues. Germline V gives CDR1 SNHLY, CDR2 FYNNEI. This chain's CDR3 is CASSEVELAGGPGEQYF. CDR3 DNA: TGTGCCAGCAGTGAAGTGGAGCTAGCGGGAGGGCCCGGCGAGCAGTACTTC. Supplemented by reference TRBV2 and TRBJ2-7, the full variable domain reads EPEVTQTPSHQVTQMGQEVILRCVPISNHLYFYWYRQILGQKVEFLVSFYNNEISEKSEIFDDQFSVERPDGSNFTLKIRSTKLEDSAMYFCASSEVELAGGPGEQYFGPGTRLTVT.

This CDR3 reads CASSGLSGPFSYEQYF. The CDR3 DNA is TGTGCCAGCAGTGGTCTTTCCGGACCGTTCTCCTACGAGCAGTACTTC. The chain recombines TRBV28 with TRBJ2-7, with D hard to call. Germline V gene data show CDR1 as MDHEN and CDR2 as SYDVKM. V was cut by 5 bases and J by 0 bases, with 17 bases left in between. The CDR3 is 16 residues long.